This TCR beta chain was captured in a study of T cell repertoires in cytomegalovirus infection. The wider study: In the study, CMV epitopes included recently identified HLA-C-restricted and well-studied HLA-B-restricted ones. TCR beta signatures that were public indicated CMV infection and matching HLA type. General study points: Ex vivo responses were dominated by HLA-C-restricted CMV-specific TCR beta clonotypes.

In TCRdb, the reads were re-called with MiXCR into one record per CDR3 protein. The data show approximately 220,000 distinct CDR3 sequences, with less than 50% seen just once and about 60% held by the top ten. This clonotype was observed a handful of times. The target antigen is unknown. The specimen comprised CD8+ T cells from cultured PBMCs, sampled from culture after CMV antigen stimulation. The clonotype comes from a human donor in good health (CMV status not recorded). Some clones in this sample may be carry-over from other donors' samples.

CDR3 bases: TGTGCCAGCAGTGAAGATCGAGAAGCTAACTATGGCTACACCTTC. Protein sequence: CASSEDREANYGYTF. The chain is built from TRBV25-1 and TRBJ1-2, with unresolved D. V was pared by 2 bases and J by 0 bases, with 10 bases between. The CDR3 contains 15 residues. CDR1 is MGHDK, CDR2 SYGVNS, per germline.